This T cell receptor beta chain comes out of a study of T cell responses to AZD1222 COVID-19 vaccine. The sample holds a few counts of this clone. The V end was cut by 1 base, the J end by 3 bases, with 14 bases between. The CDR3 sequence is 15 residues long. Germline-derived CDR1 and CDR2 are SGHKS and YYEKEE (reference sequence). Data came from immunoSEQ multiplex PCR; TCRdb stores just in-frame clones and leaves some out. The top ten hold roughly 4.1% of the sample, which has 95,000 to 150,000 clones, 89% seen once. The TCR was taken from an adult in good health. The material sequenced was peripheral blood, taken on day 0 of AZD1222 vaccination. This chain connects TRBV5-5 to TRBJ2-7; perhaps TRBD1 as D (6 bases). This CDR3 is CASSLYRDTLYEQYF. For the CDR3, the DNA is TGTGCCAGCAGCTTGTATCGGGACACCCTCTACGAGCAGTACTTC.